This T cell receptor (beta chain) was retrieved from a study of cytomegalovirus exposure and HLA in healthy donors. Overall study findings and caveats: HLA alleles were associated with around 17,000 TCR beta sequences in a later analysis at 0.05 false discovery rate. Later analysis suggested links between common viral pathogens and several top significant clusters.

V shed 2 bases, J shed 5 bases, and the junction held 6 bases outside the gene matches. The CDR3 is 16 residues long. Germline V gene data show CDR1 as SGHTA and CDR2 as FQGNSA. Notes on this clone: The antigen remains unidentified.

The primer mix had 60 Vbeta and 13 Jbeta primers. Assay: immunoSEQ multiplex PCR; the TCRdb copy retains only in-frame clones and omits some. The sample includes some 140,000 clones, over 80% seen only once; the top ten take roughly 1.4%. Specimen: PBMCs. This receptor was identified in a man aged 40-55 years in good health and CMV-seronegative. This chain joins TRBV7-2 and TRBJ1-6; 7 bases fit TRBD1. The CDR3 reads CASSLLGQRNNSPLHF. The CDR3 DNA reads TGTGCCAGCAGCTTACTGGGACAGAGAAATAATTCACCCCTCCACTTT.